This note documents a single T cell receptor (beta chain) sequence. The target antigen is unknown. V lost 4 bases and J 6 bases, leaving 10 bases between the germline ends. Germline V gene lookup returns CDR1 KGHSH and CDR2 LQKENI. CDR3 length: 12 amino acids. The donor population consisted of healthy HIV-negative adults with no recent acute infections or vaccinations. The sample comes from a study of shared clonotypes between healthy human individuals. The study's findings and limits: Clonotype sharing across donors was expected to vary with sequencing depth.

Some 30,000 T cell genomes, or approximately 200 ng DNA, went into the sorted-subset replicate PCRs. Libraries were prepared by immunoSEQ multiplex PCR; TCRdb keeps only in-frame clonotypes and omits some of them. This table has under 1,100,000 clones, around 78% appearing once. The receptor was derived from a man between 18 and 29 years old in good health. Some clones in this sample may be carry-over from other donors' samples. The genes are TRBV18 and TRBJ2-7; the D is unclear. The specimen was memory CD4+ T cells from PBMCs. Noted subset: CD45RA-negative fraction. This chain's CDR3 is CASSRQTLEQYF. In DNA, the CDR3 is TGTGCCAGCTCACGTCAGACTCTCGAGCAGTACTTC. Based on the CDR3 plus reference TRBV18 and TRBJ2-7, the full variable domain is NAGVMQNPRHLVRRRGQEARLRCSPMKGHSHVYWYRQLPEEGLKFMVYLQKENIIDESGMPKERFSAEFPKEGPSILRIQQVVRGDSAAYFCASSRQTLEQYFGPGTRLTVT.